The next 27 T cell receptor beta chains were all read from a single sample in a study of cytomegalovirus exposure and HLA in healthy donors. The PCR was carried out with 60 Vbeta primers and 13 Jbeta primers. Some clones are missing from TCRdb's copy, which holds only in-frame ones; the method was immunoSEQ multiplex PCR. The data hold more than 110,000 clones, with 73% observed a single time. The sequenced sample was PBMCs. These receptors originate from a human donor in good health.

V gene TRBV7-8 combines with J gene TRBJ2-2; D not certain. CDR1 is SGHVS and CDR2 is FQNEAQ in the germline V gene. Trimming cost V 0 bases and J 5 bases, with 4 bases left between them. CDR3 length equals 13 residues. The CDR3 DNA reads TGTGCCAGCAGCTTAGCTGAGACCGGGGAGCTGTTTTTT. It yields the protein CASSLAETGELFF.

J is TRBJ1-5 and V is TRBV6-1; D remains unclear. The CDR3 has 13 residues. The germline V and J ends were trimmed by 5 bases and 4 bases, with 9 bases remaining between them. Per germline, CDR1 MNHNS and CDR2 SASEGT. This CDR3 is CASSPDLNQPQHF. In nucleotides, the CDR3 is TGTGCCAGCAGTCCGGACTTAAATCAGCCCCAGCATTTT.

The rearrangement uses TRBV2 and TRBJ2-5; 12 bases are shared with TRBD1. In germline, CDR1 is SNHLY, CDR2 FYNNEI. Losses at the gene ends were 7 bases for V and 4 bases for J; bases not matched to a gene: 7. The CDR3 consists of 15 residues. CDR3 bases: TGTGCCAGCAAATCCGGGACAGGGGGCCTAGAGACCCAGTACTTC. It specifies CASKSGTGGLETQYF.

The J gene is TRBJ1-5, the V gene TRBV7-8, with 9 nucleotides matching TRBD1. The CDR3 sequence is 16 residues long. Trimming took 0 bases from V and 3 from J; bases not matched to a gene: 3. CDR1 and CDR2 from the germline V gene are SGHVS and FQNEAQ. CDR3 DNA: TGTGCCAGCAGCTTAGCGGGGACAGGGTACAATCAGCCCCAGCATTTT. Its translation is CASSLAGTGYNQPQHF.

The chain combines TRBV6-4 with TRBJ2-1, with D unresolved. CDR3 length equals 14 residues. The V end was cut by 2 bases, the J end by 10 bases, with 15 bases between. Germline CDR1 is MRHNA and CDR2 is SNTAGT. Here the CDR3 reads CASSDGDWSAEQFF. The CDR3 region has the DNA TGTGCCAGCAGTGACGGTGACTGGTCAGCGGAGCAGTTCTTC.

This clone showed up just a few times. CDR3 bases: TGCGCCAGCAGCTCGAGTTTAGCGGGGCCCTCCTACAATGAGCAGTTCTTC. It codes for CASSSSLAGPSYNEQFF. The chain joins TRBV5-1 to TRBJ2-1; 8 nucleotides match TRBD2. The germline gives CDR1 SGHRS, CDR2 YFSETQ. V was pared by 3 bases and J by 0 bases, with 8 bases of the junction left unmatched. This CDR3 is 17 amino acids long.

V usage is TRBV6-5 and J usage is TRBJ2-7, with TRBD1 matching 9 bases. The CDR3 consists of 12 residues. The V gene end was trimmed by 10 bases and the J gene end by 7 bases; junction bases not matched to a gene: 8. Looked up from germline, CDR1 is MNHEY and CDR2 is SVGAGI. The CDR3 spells CAIGQGYSEQYF. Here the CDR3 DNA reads TGTGCCATAGGACAGGGGTATTCGGAGCAGTACTTC.

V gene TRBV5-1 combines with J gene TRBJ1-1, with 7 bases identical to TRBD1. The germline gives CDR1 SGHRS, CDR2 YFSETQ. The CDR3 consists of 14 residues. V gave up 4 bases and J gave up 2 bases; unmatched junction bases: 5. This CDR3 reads CASSAGQPNTEAFF. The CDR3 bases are TGCGCCAGCAGCGCGGGACAGCCAAACACTGAAGCTTTCTTT.

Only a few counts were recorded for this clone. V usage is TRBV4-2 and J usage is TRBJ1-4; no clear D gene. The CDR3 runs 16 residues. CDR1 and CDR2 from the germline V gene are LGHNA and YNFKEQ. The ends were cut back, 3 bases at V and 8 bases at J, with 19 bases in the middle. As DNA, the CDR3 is TGTGCCAGCAGCCATGACGACACCCAAACCAGGGAAAAACTGTTTTTT. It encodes CASSHDDTQTREKLFF.

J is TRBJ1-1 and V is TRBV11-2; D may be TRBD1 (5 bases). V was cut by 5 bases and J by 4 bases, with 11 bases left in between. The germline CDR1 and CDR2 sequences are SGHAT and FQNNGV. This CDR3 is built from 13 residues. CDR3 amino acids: CASSLMGGTEAFF. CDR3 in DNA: TGTGCCAGCAGCCTCATGGGGGGCACTGAAGCTTTCTTT.

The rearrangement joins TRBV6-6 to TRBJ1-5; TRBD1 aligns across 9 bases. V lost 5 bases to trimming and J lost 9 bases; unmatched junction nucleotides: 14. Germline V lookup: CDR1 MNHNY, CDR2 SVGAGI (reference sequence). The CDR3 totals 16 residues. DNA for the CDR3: TGTGCCAGCAGTCCCCGGGACAGGGAGGGTATTGCGCCCCAGCATTTT. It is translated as CASSPRDREGIAPQHF.

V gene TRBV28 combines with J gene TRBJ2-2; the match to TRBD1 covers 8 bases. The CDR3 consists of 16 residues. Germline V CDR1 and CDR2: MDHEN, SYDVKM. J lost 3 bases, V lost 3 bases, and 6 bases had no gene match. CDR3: CASSFSPGGDTGELFF. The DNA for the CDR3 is TGTGCCAGCAGTTTTAGTCCAGGGGGCGACACCGGGGAGCTGTTTTTT.

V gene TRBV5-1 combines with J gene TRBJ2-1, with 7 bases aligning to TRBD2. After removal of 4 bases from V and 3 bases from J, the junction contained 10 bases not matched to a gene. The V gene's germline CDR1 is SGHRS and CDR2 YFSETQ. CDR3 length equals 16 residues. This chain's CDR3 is CASSLQTSESYNEQFF. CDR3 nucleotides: TGCGCCAGCAGCCTCCAAACTAGCGAGAGCTACAATGAGCAGTTCTTC.

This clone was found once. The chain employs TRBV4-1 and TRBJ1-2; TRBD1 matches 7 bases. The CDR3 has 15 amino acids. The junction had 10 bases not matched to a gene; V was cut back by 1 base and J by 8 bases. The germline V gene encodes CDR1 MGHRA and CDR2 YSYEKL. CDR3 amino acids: CASSQGPGRDSGYTF. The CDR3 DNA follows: TGCGCCAGCAGCCAAGGGCCGGGACGGGACAGCGGCTACACCTTC.

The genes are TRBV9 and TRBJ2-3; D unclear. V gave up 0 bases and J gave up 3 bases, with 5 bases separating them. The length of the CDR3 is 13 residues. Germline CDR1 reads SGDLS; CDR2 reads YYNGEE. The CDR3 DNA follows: TGTGCCAGCAGCGTAGAGCGTACAGATACGCAGTATTTT. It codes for CASSVERTDTQYF.

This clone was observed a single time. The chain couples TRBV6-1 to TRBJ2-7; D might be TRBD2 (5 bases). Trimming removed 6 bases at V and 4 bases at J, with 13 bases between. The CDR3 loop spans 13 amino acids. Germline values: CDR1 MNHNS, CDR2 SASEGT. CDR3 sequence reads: CASRLADEYEQYF. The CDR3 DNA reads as TGTGCCAGCAGGCTAGCTGACGAGTACGAGCAGTACTTC.

The CDR3 loop reads CASSLDSGNVYEQYF. In DNA, the CDR3 is TGTGCCAGCAGCTTAGATAGCGGGAATGTCTACGAGCAGTACTTC. The chain carries TRBV11-3 and TRBJ2-7; 8 positions match TRBD2. Trimming cost V 0 bases and J 3 bases; bases outside gene matches: 4. There are 15 residues in the CDR3. In germline, CDR1 is SGHNT, CDR2 YENEEA.

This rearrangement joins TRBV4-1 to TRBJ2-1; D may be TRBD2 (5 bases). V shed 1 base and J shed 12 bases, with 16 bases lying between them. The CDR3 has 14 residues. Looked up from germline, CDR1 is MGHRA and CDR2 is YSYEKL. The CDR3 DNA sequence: TGCGCCAGCAGCCAAGGTATTTCCGTGGACTTGCAGTTCTTC. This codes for CASSQGISVDLQFF.

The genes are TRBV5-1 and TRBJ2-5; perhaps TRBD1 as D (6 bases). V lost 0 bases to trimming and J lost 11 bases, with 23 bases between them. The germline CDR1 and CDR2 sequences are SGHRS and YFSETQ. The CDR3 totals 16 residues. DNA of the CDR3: TGCGCCAGCAGCTTGGCCTCCGGGACACTAAGAGCTGAGCAGTACTTC. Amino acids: CASSLASGTLRAEQYF.

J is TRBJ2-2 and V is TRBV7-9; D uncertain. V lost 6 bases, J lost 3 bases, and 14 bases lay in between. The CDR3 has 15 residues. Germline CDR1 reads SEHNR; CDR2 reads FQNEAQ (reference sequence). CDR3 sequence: CASRGPSQYTGELFF. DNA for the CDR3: TGTGCCAGCAGGGGCCCCTCCCAGTACACCGGGGAGCTGTTTTTT.

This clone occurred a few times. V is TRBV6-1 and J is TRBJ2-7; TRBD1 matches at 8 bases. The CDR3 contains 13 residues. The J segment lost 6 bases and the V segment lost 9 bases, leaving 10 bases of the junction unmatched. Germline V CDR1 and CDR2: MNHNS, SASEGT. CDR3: CASTDRAAGEQYF. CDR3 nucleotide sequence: TGTGCCAGTACGGACAGGGCAGCAGGCGAGCAGTACTTC.

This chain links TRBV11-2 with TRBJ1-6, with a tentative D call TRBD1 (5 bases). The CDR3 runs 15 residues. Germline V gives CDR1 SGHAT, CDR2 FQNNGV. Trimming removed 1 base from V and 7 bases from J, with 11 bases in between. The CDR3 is CASSLAGRVNSPLHF. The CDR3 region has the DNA TGTGCCAGCAGCTTAGCAGGGAGGGTAAATTCACCCCTCCACTTT.

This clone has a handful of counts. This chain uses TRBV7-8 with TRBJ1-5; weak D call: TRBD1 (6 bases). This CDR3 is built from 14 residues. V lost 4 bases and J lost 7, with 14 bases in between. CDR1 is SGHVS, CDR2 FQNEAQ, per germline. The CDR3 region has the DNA TGTGCCAGCAGCTCGAGAGAGGGGGACCAGCCCCAGCATTTT. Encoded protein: CASSSREGDQPQHF. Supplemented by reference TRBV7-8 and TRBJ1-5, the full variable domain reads GAGVSQSPRYKVAKRGQDVALRCDPISGHVSLFWYQQALGQGPEFLTYFQNEAQLDKSGLPSDRFFAERPEGSVSTLKIQRTQQEDSAVYLCASSSREGDQPQHFGDGTRLSIL.

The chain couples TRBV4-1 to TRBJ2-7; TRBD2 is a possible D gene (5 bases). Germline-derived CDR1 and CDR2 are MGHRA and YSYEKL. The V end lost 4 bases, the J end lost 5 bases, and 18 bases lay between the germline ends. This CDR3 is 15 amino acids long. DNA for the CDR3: TGCGCCAGCAGCCCCCAAGGAGAGGGAGAAAACGAGCAGTACTTC. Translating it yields CASSPQGEGENEQYF.

The CDR3 DNA follows: TGCGCCAGCAGTGAGTCTTTTTGGGGCCACCCTAGCACAGATACGCAGTATTTT. It specifies CASSESFWGHPSTDTQYF. The chain carries TRBV10-1 and TRBJ2-3, with D possibly being TRBD1 (5 bases). Trimming took off 0 bases at V and 0 bases at J, with 16 bases between the two ends. The CDR3 extends over 18 amino acids. The germline CDR1 and CDR2 sequences are WNHNN and SYGVQD (reference sequence).

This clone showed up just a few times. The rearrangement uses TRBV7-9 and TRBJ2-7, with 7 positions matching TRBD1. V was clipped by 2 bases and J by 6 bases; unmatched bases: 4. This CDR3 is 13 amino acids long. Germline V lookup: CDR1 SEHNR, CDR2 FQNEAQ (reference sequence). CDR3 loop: CASSLQRTGEQYF. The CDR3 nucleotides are TGTGCCAGCAGCTTACAAAGGACAGGCGAGCAGTACTTC.

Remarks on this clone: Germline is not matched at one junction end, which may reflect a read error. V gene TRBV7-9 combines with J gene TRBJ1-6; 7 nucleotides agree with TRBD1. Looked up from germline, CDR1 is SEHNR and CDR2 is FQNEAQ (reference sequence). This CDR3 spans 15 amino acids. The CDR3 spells CSSSSGQEPNSPLHF. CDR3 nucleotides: TGTTCCAGCAGCTCCGGACAGGAACCTAATTCACCCCTCCACTTT.